This T cell receptor beta chain originates from a study of T cell responses to AZD1222 COVID-19 vaccine. Notes on the study in general: Donor demographics were predominantly white British with a female majority; clonal diversity may be underestimated.

Repertoires were generated with immunoSEQ multiplex PCR, while TCRdb's copy carries only in-frame clones and drops some. Counted here are over 100,000 clones, 89% occurring once; the ten biggest clones make up 15% to 20%. This clone was detected once. Its specificity is unknown. Germline loops: CDR1 SGHVS, CDR2 FQNEAQ. The CDR3 loop spans 14 amino acids. The V end was cut by 1 base, the J end by 2 bases, with 8 bases between. The chain is built from TRBV7-8 and TRBJ1-1; D ambiguous. The TCR originated in an adult in good health. Here the sequenced sample was peripheral blood, taken on day 0 of AZD1222 vaccination. The CDR3 DNA reads TGTGCCAGCAGCTTAGTGGCGGTTAACACTGAAGCTTTCTTT. Protein: CASSLVAVNTEAFF.